This is a list of T cell receptor beta chains from one sample in a study of Graves' ophthalmopathy and Graves' hyperthyroidism. TCRdb re-called the multiplex PCR reads with MiXCR, one entry per CDR3 protein. This sample yields under 350,000 distinct CDR3 sequences, of which roughly 15% are seen a single time; roughly 12% belongs to the top ten. Material for sequencing was peripheral blood. Receptors originate from an adult man with Graves' ophthalmopathy. CDR3s leave out the opening cysteine and the closing phenylalanine or tryptophan. Not all rows give a size; the values are once, few, many and, for expanded clones, a class.

abundance: many; v_gene: TRBV12-5; CDR3aa: ASGSGGRPDRSSYEQY
abundance: many; v_gene: TRBV7-8; CDR3aa: ASSAGPGRGGQYEQY
abundance: many; v_gene: TRBV10-3; CDR3aa: AISSGVRAEAF
abundance: many; v_gene: TRBV20-1; CDR3aa: SARYSGNTIY
abundance: .; v_gene: TRBV10-3; CDR3aa: AIRQTQNTEAF
abundance: .; v_gene: TRBV6-2/TRBV6-3; CDR3aa: AASQIPSYEQY
abundance: .; v_gene: TRBV7-2; CDR3aa: ASSQGGSKNIQY
abundance: .; v_gene: TRBV7-8; CDR3aa: ASSPVGSLGNQPQH
abundance: many; v_gene: TRBV28; CDR3aa: ASSFRDRDNQPQH
abundance: many; v_gene: TRBV29-1; CDR3aa: SVPALGSTEAF
abundance: many; v_gene: TRBV15; CDR3aa: ATSRASGGTYSLYEQY
abundance: .; v_gene: TRBV6-5; CDR3aa: ASSYSLDSSYEQY
abundance: many; v_gene: TRBV4-1; CDR3aa: ASSQVGGGAPNYGYT
abundance: .; v_gene: TRBV6-5; CDR3aa: ASSWLLNTEAF
abundance: many; v_gene: TRBV7-8; CDR3aa: ASSLAPYYEQY
abundance: many; v_gene: TRBV7-2; CDR3aa: ASSLFRGPYEQY
abundance: .; v_gene: TRBV6-1; CDR3aa: ASSEQGPWETQY
abundance: many; v_gene: TRBV6-1; CDR3aa: ASTGVGTSGTQY
abundance: many; v_gene: TRBV7-3; CDR3aa: ASSRTQPQH
abundance: many; v_gene: TRBV4-2; CDR3aa: ASSLRSGGEQY
abundance: many; v_gene: TRBV30; CDR3aa: AWSPPGQTYQPQH
abundance: many; v_gene: TRBV2; CDR3aa: ASTQGLGRAYEQY
abundance: many; v_gene: TRBV5-6; CDR3aa: ASTRTGRHYGYT
abundance: many; v_gene: TRBV2; CDR3aa: ASTPSYEQY
abundance: .; v_gene: TRBV28; CDR3aa: AIQRKGGSYEQF
abundance: many; v_gene: TRBV20-1; CDR3aa: SAKGDRGLIYEQY
abundance: .; v_gene: TRBV20-1; CDR3aa: SASDRAPETQY
abundance: .; v_gene: TRBV6-2/TRBV6-3; CDR3aa: ASTPRAGNQPQH
abundance: many; v_gene: TRBV6-2/TRBV6-3; CDR3aa: ASHLGSVAKNIQY
abundance: many; v_gene: TRBV19; CDR3aa: ASDRGGNQPQH
abundance: .; v_gene: TRBV6-2/TRBV6-3; CDR3aa: ASSTGGGETQY
abundance: .; v_gene: TRBV6-1; CDR3aa: ASSEAPVKIEETQY
abundance: many; v_gene: TRBV20-1; CDR3aa: SASLGGDSQPQH
abundance: many; v_gene: TRBV6-1; CDR3aa: ASSEDLGAYEQY
abundance: many; v_gene: TRBV11-2; CDR3aa: ASSSTARGETQY
abundance: many; v_gene: TRBV5-1; CDR3aa: ASSARQGNTIY
abundance: many; v_gene: TRBV5-1; CDR3aa: ASSLRADNTGELF
abundance: many; v_gene: TRBV6-5; CDR3aa: ASSSPRGGNQPQH
abundance: .; v_gene: TRBV19; CDR3aa: ASSPLRENTEAF
abundance: few; v_gene: TRBV9; CDR3aa: ASSSGLSRGPYEQY
abundance: many; v_gene: TRBV27; CDR3aa: ASSLSIGLAFGEQY
abundance: many; v_gene: TRBV7-8; CDR3aa: ASSLVLSETQY
abundance: many; v_gene: TRBV6-1; CDR3aa: ASERDGETQY
abundance: many; v_gene: TRBV30; CDR3aa: AWNRVHEKLF
abundance: many; v_gene: TRBV6-5; CDR3aa: ASTRFSGRQETQY
abundance: many; v_gene: TRBV19; CDR3aa: ASSFGDSRSEYYGYT
abundance: .; v_gene: TRBV20-1; CDR3aa: SARELTGVDETQY
abundance: many; v_gene: TRBV20-1; CDR3aa: SARGPDLYGYT
abundance: few; v_gene: TRBV2; CDR3aa: ASRSDRPSNQPQH
abundance: many; v_gene: TRBV30; CDR3aa: AWSGTGEPQH
abundance: few; v_gene: TRBV20-1; CDR3aa: SARVDSAQPQL
abundance: few; v_gene: TRBV4-2; CDR3aa: ASSQERTVETQY
abundance: many; v_gene: TRBV30; CDR3aa: AWEMGGAAF
abundance: many; v_gene: TRBV6-5; CDR3aa: ATLQQTGQGSGNTIY
abundance: few; v_gene: TRBV11-2; CDR3aa: ASSLEGRDYEQY
abundance: .; v_gene: TRBV27; CDR3aa: ASSVGTSGAYEQY
abundance: few; v_gene: TRBV6-2/TRBV6-3; CDR3aa: ASSYASTRTQY
abundance: many; v_gene: TRBV7-9; CDR3aa: ASSLFGTEETQY
abundance: .; v_gene: TRBV6-2/TRBV6-3; CDR3aa: ASSYGRGLGQPQH